The 10 T cell receptor beta chains below come from one sample, sequenced in a study of OX40 agonist ivuxolimab in advanced cancers. Some clones are missing from TCRdb's copy, which holds only in-frame ones; the method was immunoSEQ multiplex PCR. The data hold about 48,000 clones, with 70% to 90% observed a single time. The sequences come from CD4+ or CD8+ T cells sorted from blood, collected in a trial of the OX40 agonist ivuxolimab. The receptors originated from an adult with an advanced solid tumor such as melanoma, head and neck, liver or kidney cancer.

The V call is TRBV27, the J call TRBJ2-1; 10 bases are a match to TRBD1. The CDR3 is made up of 13 amino acids. Germline trimming cut 8 bases from V and 6 bases from J; bases unmatched to any gene: 4. CDR1 and CDR2 (germline): MNHEY, SMNVEV (reference sequence). CDR3 nucleotide sequence: TGTGCCAGCGGCTGGGACAGGGGCAATGAGCAGTTCTTC. Protein product: CASGWDRGNEQFF.

The gene calls are TRBV7-9 and TRBJ1-3; TRBD1 aligns across 10 bases. Unmatched junction bases numbered 9, after V lost 4 bases and J lost 0 bases. Germline V CDR1 and CDR2: SEHNR, FQNEAQ (reference sequence). This CDR3 has 18 amino acids. The CDR3: CASSSTWGQGHSGNTIYF. The DNA for the CDR3 is TGTGCCAGCAGCTCTACGTGGGGACAGGGGCACTCTGGAAACACCATATATTTT.

The V gene is TRBV4-1, the J gene TRBJ2-7; D possibly uses TRBD1 or TRBD2 (6 bases each). CDR1 is MGHRA and CDR2 is YSYEKL in the germline V gene. The CDR3 runs to 15 residues. V gave up 2 bases and J gave up 6 bases, with 17 bases separating them. The CDR3 is CASSQKEGVGPEQYF. CDR3 DNA sequence: TGCGCCAGCAGCCAAAAGGAGGGGGTAGGACCCGAGCAGTACTTC.

This rearrangement joins TRBV4-1 to TRBJ2-5; TRBD1 agrees at 7 bases. The CDR3 has 16 residues. Germline CDR1 MGHRA, CDR2 YSYEKL. V shed 2 bases and J 4 bases; nucleotides not matched to a gene: 10. Here the CDR3 DNA reads TGCGCCAGCAGCCAAATCACCAGGGGGATGGGAGAGACCCAGTACTTC. This gives the protein CASSQITRGMGETQYF.

The rearrangement links TRBV27 to TRBJ2-3, with a weak D call TRBD2 (6 bases). Germline CDR1 MNHEY, CDR2 SMNVEV (reference sequence). V lost 10 bases, J lost 6 bases, and 14 bases lay in between. CDR3 length: 12 amino acids. The CDR3 DNA is TGTGCCACTTACGGGACTCCCGATACGCAGTATTTT. This sequence encodes CATYGTPDTQYF.

This clone appeared a single time. V usage is TRBV14 and J usage is TRBJ1-1, with D uncertain. The CDR3 has 11 residues. Between the trimmed V and J ends, which lost 4 bases and 5 bases, there was a span of 5 bases. Germline CDR1 is SGHDN and CDR2 is FVKESK. The CDR3 sequence is CASSPNTEAFF. DNA for the CDR3: TGTGCCAGCAGCCCGAATACTGAAGCTTTCTTT.

The V call is TRBV4-1, the J call TRBJ2-7; 9 bases are shared with TRBD1. In germline, CDR1 is MGHRA, CDR2 YSYEKL. The CDR3 runs 14 residues. The J segment lost 4 bases and the V segment lost 4 bases, leaving 5 bases of the junction unmatched. CDR3 sequence reads: CASSPSGTGYEQYF. The CDR3 coding sequence is TGCGCCAGCAGCCCCTCGGGGACAGGGTACGAGCAGTACTTC.

The chain employs TRBV30 and TRBJ1-1; D perhaps matches TRBD1 (6 bases). The V gene lost 4 bases and the J gene lost 1 base, with 16 bases spanning the gap. The CDR3 runs to 15 residues. CDR1 GTSNPN and CDR2 SVGIG come from the germline V gene (reference sequence). CDR3 DNA: TGTGCCTGGAACCCGCCCCCAGGGGCGAACACTGAAGCTTTCTTT. Amino acids: CAWNPPPGANTEAFF. The variable domain in full, completed from reference TRBV30 and TRBJ1-1, reads SQTIHQWPATLVQPVGSPLSLECTVEGTSNPNLYWYRQAAGRGLQLLFYSVGIGQISSEVPQNLSASRPQDRQFILSSKKLLLSDSGFYLCAWNPPPGANTEAFFGQGTRLTVV.

This chain links TRBV27 with TRBJ2-1; D not certain. The V end was cut by 7 bases, the J end by 5 bases, with 9 bases between. The germline CDR1 and CDR2 sequences are MNHEY and SMNVEV (reference sequence). The CDR3 is 12 residues long. CDR3 coding DNA: TGTGCCAGCATCGATGTCCACAATGAGCAGTTCTTC. This encodes CASIDVHNEQFF.

CDR3 DNA: TGTGCCAGCAGCCTTACCTACGAGCAGTACTTC. Its translation: CASSLTYEQYF. The V call is TRBV14, the J call TRBJ2-7; D is unresolved. The CDR3 spans 11 residues. Germline V gene lookup returns CDR1 SGHDN and CDR2 FVKESK. Between the trimmed V and J ends, which lost 4 bases and 2 bases, there was a span of 3 bases. The whole variable domain, remainder taken from reference TRBV14 and TRBJ2-7, is EAGVTQFPSHSVIEKGQTVTLRCDPISGHDNLYWYRRVMGKEIKFLLHFVKESKQDESGMPNNRFLAERTGGTYSTLKVQPAELEDSGVYFCASSLTYEQYFGPGTRLTVT.